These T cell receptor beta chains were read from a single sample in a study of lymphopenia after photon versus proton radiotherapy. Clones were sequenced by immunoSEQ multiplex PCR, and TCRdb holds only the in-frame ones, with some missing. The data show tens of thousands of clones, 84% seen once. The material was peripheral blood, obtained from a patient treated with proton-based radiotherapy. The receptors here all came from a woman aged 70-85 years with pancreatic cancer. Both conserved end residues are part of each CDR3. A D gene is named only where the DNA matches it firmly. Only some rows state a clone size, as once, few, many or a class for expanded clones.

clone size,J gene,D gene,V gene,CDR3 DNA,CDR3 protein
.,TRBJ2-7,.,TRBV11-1,TGTGCCAGCAGCCCCACTGCTCCCTACGAGCAGTACTTC,CASSPTAPYEQYF
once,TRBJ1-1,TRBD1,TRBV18,TGTGCCAGCTCCTACTTGACAGGGTTGGCTGAAGCTTTCTTT,CASSYLTGLAEAFF
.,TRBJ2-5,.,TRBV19,TGTGCCAGTAGTATGCGAGAACTACAAGAGACCCAGTACTTC,CASSMRELQETQYF
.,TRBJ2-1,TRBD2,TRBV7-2,TGTGCCAGCAGCTCGGGTAGCGGGGGGTACAATGAGCAGTTCTTC,CASSSGSGGYNEQFF
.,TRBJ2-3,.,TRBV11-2,TGTGCCAGCAGCTTAGTTCGCCCAACCACAGATACGCAGTATTTT,CASSLVRPTTDTQYF
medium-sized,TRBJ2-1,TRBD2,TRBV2,TGTGCCGCTAGTAGCGGGAGGGCCCACAATGAGCAGTTCTTC,CAASSGRAHNEQFF
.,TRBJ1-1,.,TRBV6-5,TGTGCCAGCAGTTACTCATGGGGGGTCAAGACTGAAGCTTTCTTT,CASSYSWGVKTEAFF
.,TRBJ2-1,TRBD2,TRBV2,TGTGCCACTTTCTGGACTAGCGGCTCCTACAATGAGCAGTTCTTC,CATFWTSGSYNEQFF
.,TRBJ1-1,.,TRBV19,TGTGCCAGTAGTATAGATCGTGGCCTCGGGTCTAGTGGGGAAGCTTTCTTT,CASSIDRGLGSSGEAFF
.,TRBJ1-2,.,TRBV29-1,TGCAGCGTTTCGGACAGCGGCTATGGCTACACCTTC,CSVSDSGYGYTF
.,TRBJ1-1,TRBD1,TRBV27,TGTGCCAGCAGTTTAACAGGGGGCGCTCCCGGAACTGAAGCTTTCTTT,CASSLTGGAPGTEAFF
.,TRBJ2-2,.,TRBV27,TGTGCCAGCAGTTTCTTGGGGGGCAGTGGCACCGGGGAGCTGTTTTTT,CASSFLGGSGTGELFF
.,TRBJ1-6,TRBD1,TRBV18,TGTGCCAGCTCACCGGGACAGGGATTTTCACCCCTCCACTTT,CASSPGQGFSPLHF
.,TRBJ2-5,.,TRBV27,TGTGCCAGCAGTTCCTACCACAAAGCTGGGGAGACCCAGTACTTC,CASSSYHKAGETQYF
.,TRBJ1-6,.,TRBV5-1,TGCGCCAGCAGCTTGGGATTCGACAGAAGTTCACCCCTCCACTTT,CASSLGFDRSSPLHF
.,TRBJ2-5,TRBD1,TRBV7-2,TGTGCCAGCAGCCCCCGGCGGGCAGGGGGCTGGCAAGAGACCCAGTACTTC,CASSPRRAGGWQETQYF
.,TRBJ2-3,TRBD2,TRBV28,TGTGCCAGCAGCTCCTTAGCGGGGGGTCGGGTCACAGATACGCAGTATTTT,CASSSLAGGRVTDTQYF
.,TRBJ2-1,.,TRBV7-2,TGTGCCAGCAGCTTAGTCTCGGGTGGCAGGGGACGACTTAATGAGCAGTTCTTC,CASSLVSGGRGRLNEQFF
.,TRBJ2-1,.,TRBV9,TGTGCCAGCAGCGTAGGTGGGATGGGGGGAGAGCAGTTCTTC,CASSVGGMGGEQFF
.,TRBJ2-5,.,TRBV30,TGTGCCTGGAGTGTTGGGGGCGCGGGGGAGACCCAGTACTTC,CAWSVGGAGETQYF
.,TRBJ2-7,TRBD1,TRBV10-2,TGCGCCAGCAGTGAGTGGACAGGCAGCGCTAACTCCTACGAGCAGTACTTC,CASSEWTGSANSYEQYF
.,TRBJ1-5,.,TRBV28,TGTGCCAGCCGCTGGAATAGCAATCAGCCCCAGCATTTT,CASRWNSNQPQHF
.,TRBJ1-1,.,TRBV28,TGTGCCAGCAGGAAGCCGGTGAACACTGAAGCTTTCTTT,CASRKPVNTEAFF
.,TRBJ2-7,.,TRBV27,TGTGCCAGCAGCCCCTCCTACGAGCAGTACTTC,CASSPSYEQYF
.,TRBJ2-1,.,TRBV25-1,TGTGCCAGCAGTATGATAGGTGGGAGCTACAATGAGCAGTTCTTC,CASSMIGGSYNEQFF
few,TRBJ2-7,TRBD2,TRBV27,TGTGCCAGCAGTTTCCTTCTAGCGGGAGGACACGAGCAGTACTTC,CASSFLLAGGHEQYF
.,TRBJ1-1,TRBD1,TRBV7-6,TGTGCCAGCAGTTTTTCCGGGACAGGGGATATGAACACTGAAGCTTTCTTT,CASSFSGTGDMNTEAFF
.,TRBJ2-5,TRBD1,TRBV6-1,TGTGCCAGCAGTGAAGCTTCAGGGGGCACGGAGACCCAGTACTTC,CASSEASGGTETQYF
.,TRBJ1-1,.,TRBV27,TGTGCCAGCAGTCGAATCGGGGTATCAGGAGGTACTGAAGCTTTCTTT,CASSRIGVSGGTEAFF